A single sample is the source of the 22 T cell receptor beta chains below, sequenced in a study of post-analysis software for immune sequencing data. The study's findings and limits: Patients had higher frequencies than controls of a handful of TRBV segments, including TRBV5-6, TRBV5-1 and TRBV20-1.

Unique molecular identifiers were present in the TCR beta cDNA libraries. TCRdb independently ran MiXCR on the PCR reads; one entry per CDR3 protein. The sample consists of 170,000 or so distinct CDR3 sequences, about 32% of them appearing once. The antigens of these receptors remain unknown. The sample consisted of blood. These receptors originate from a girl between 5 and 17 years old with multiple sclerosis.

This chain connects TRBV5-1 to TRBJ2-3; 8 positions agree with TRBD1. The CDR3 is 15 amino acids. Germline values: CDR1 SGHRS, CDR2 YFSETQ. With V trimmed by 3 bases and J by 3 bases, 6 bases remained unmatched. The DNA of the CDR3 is TGCGCCAGCAGCTCCGGACAGGGCGAGACAGATACGCAGTATTTT. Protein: CASSSGQGETDTQYF.

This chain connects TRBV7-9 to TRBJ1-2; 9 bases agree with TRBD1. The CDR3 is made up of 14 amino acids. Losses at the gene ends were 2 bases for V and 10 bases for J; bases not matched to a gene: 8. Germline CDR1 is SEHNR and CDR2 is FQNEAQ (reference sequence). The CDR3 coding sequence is TGTGCCAGCAGCTTACGGGACAGGGAGGTTTTCTACACCTTC. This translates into CASSLRDREVFYTF.

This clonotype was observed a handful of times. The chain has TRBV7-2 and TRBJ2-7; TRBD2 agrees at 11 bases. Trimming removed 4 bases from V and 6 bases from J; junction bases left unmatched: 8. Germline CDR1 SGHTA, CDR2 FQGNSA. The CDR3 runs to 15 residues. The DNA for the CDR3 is TGTGCCAGCAGCTCCGGACTAGCGGGCTCTCCCGAGCAGTACTTC. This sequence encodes CASSSGLAGSPEQYF.

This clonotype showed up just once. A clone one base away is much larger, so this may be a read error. Here the CDR3 reads CASSLDAGGRRDTQDF. The CDR3 coding sequence is TGCGCCAGCAGCTTGGACGCGGGAGGCCGACGGGATACGCAGGATTTT. This chain joins TRBV5-1 and TRBJ2-3; 8 bases align to TRBD2. This CDR3 spans 16 amino acids. Germline values: CDR1 SGHRS, CDR2 YFSETQ.

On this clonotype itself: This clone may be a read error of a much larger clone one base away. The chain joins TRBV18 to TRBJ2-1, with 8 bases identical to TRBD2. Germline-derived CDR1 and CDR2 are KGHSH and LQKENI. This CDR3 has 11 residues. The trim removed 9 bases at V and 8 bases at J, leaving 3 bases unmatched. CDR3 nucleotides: TGTGCCAGTCGGGAGGGGGATGAGCAGTTCTTC. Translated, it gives CASREGDEQFF.

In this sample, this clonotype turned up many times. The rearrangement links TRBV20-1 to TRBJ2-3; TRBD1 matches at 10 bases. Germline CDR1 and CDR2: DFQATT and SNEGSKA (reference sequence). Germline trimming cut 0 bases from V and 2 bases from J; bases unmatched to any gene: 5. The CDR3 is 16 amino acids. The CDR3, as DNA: TGCAGTGCTAGAGATCCAGGGACAGGGGTCACAGATACGCAGTATTTT. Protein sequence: CSARDPGTGVTDTQYF.

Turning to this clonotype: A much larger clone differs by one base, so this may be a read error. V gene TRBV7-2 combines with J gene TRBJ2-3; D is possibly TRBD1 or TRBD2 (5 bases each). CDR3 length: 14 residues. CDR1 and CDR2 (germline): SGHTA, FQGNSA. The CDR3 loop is CACSQGPDVDTQYF. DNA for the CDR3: TGTGCCTGCAGCCAGGGACCCGACGTGGATACGCAGTATTTT. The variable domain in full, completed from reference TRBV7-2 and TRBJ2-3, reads GAGVSQSPSNKVTEKGKDVELRCDPISGHTALYWYRQSLGQGLEFLIYFQGNSAPDKSGLPSDRFSAERTGGSVSTLTIQRTQQEDSAVYLCACSQGPDVDTQYFGPGTRLTVL.

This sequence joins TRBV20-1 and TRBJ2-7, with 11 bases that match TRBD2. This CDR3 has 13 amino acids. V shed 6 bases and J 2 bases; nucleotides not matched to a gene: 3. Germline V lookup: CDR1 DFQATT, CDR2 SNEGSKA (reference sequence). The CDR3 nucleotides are TGCAGTGCCGGTAGCGGGAGGGCCTACGAGCAGTACTTC. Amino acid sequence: CSAGSGRAYEQYF.

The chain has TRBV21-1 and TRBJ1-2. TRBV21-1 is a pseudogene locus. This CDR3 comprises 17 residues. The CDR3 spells CAGSKVDPGLDWNGYTF. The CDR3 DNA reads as TGTGCCGGCAGCAAAGTGGATCCAGGACTTGATTGGAATGGCTACACCTTC.

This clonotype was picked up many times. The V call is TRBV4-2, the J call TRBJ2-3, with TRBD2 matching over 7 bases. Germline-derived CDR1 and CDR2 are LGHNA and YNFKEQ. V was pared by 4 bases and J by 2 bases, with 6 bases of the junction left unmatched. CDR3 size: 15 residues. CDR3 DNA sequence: TGTGCCAGCAGCCTTAGCGGGTTGGACACAGATACGCAGTATTTT. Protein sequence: CASSLSGLDTDTQYF.

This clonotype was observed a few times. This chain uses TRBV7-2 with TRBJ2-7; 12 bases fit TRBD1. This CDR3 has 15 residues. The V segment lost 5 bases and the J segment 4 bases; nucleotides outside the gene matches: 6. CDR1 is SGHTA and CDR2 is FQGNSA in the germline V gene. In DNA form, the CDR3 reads TGTGCCAGCAGCCGACCGGGACAGGGGGCGTACGAGCAGTACTTC. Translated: CASSRPGQGAYEQYF.

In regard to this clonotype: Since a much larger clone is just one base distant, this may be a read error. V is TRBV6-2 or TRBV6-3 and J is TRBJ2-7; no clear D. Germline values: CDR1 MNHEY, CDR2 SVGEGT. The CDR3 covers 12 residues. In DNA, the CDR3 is TGTGTCAGCCTAAGTTGGGTTAACGAGCAGTACTTC. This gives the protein CVSLSWVNEQYF.

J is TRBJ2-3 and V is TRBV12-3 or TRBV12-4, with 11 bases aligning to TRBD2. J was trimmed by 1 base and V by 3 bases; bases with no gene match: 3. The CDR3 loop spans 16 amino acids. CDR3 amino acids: CASSFISGRGTDTQYF. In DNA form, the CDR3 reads TGTGCCAGCAGTTTTATTAGCGGGAGGGGCACAGATACGCAGTATTTT.

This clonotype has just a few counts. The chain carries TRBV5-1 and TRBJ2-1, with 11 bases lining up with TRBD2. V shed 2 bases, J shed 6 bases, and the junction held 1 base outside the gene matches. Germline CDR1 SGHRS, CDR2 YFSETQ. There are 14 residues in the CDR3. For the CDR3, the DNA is TGCGCCAGCAGCTTTAGCGGGAGGGGCAATGAGCAGTTCTTC. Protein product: CASSFSGRGNEQFF.

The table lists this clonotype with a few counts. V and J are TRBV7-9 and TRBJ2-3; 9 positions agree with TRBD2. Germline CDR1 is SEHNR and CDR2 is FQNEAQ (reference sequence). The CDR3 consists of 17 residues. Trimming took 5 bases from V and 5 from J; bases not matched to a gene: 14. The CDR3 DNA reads TGTGCCAGCAGCCTACGGACGGGCGGGAGGGCCGGAGATACGCAGTATTTT. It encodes CASSLRTGGRAGDTQYF.

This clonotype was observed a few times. CDR3 coding DNA: TGTGCCAGCAGCTCCGACAGGGGCTATGGCTACACCTTC. Residues: CASSSDRGYGYTF. The chain joins TRBV7-9 to TRBJ1-2; TRBD1 matches 8 bases. The V and J ends lost 4 bases and 4 bases, in that order; junction bases with no gene match: 2. In germline, CDR1 is SEHNR, CDR2 FQNEAQ (reference sequence). CDR3 length equals 13 residues.

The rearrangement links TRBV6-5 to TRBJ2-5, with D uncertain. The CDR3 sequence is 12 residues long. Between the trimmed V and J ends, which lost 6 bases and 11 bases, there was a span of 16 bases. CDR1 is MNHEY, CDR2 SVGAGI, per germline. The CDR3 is CASRGIDNEQYF. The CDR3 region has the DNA TGTGCCAGCAGGGGAATCGACAATGAGCAGTACTTC.

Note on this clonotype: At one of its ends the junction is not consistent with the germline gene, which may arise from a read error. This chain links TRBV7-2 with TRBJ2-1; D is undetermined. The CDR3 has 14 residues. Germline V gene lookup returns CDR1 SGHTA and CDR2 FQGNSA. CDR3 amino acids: CASGFGGAYNEQFF. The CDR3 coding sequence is TGTGCCAGCGGCTTTGGCGGAGCCTACAATGAGCAGTTCTTC. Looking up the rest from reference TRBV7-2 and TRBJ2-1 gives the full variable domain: GAGVSQSPSNKVTEKGKDVELRCDPISGHTALYWYRQSLGQGLEFLIYFQGNSAPDKSGLPSDRFSAERTGGSVSTLTIQRTQQEDSAVYLCASGFGGAYNEQFFGPGTRLTVL.

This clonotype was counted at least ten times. The CDR3 region is CASSLPASGYNEQFF. DNA for the CDR3: TGTGCCAGCAGCTTACCGGCTAGCGGATACAATGAGCAGTTCTTC. The chain couples TRBV7-2 to TRBJ2-1; 7 bases line up with TRBD2. V lost 2 bases to trimming and J lost 4 bases; unmatched junction nucleotides: 5. Looked up from germline, CDR1 is SGHTA and CDR2 is FQGNSA. The CDR3 runs 15 residues.

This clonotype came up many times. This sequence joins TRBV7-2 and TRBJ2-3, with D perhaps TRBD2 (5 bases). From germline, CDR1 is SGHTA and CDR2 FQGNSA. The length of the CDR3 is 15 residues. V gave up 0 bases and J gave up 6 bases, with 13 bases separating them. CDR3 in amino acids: CASSLAAEVQDTQYF. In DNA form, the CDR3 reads TGTGCCAGCAGCTTAGCGGCGGAGGTCCAGGATACGCAGTATTTT.

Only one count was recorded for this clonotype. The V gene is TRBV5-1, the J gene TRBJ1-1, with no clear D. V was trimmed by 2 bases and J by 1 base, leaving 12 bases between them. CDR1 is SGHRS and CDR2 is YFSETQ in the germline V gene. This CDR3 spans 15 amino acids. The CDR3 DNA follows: TGCGCCAGCAGCTTAGGTAGGCACCGGAACACTGAAGCTTTCTTT. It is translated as CASSLGRHRNTEAFF.

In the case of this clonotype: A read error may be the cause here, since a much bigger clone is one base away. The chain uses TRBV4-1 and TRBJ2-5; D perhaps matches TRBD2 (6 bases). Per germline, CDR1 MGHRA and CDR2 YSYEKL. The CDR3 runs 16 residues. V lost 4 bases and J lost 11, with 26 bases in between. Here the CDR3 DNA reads TGCGCCAGCAGCCGAGCGGGTTCCGGGAGCAGTGGTGAGCAGTACTTC. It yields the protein CASSRAGSGSSGEQYF.